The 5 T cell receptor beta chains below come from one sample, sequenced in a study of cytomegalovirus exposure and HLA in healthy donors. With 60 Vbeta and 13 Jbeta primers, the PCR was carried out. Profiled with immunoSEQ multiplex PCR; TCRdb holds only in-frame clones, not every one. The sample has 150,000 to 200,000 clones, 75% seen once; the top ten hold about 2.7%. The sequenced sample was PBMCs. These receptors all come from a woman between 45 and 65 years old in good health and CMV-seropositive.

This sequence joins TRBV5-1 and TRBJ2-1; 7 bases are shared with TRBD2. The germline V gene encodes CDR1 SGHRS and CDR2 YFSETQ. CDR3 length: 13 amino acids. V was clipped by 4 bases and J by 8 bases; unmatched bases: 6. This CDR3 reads CASSTGLVYEQFF. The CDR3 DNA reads TGCGCCAGCAGCACTGGACTAGTCTATGAGCAGTTCTTC. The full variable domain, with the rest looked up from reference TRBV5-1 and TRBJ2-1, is KAGVTQTPRYLIKTRGQQVTLSCSPISGHRSVSWYQQTPGQGLQFLFEYFSETQRNKGNFPGRFSGRQFSNSRSEMNVSTLELGDSALYLCASSTGLVYEQFFGPGTRLTVL.

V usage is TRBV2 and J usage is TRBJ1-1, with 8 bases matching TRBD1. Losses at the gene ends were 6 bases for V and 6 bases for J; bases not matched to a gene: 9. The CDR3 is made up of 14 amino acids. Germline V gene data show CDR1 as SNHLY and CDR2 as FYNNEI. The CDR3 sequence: CASRSTGASAEAFF. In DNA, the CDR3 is TGTGCCAGCAGATCGACAGGGGCCAGCGCTGAAGCTTTCTTT. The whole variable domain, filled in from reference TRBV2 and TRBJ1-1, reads EPEVTQTPSHQVTQMGQEVILRCVPISNHLYFYWYRQILGQKVEFLVSFYNNEISEKSEIFDDQFSVERPDGSNFTLKIRSTKLEDSAMYFCASRSTGASAEAFFGQGTRLTVV.

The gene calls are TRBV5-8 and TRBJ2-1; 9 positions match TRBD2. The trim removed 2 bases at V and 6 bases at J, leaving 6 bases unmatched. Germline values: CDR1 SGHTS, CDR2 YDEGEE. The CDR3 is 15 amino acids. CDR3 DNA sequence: TGTGCCAGCAGCTTCTCTGCTAGCGGGGCCAATGAGCAGTTCTTC. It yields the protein CASSFSASGANEQFF.

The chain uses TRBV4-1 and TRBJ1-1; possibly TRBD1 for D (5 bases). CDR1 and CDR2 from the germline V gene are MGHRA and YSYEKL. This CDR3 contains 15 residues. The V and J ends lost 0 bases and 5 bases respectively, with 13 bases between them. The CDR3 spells CASSQEGGRGTEAFF. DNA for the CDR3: TGCGCCAGCAGCCAAGAGGGGGGTCGGGGAACTGAAGCTTTCTTT.

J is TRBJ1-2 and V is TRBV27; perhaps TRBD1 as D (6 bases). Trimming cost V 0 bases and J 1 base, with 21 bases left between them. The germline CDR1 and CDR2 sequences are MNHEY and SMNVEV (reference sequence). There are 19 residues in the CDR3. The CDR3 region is CASSLSVGGSSSINYGYTF. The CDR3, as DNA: TGTGCCAGCAGTTTATCGGTAGGGGGATCATCTTCGATTAACTATGGCTACACCTTC.